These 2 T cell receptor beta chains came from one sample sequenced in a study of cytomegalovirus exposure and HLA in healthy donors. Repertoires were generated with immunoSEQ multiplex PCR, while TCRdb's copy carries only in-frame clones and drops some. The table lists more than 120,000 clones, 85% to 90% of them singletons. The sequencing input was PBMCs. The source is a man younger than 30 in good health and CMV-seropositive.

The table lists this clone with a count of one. The CDR3 DNA reads TGTGCCAGCAGCTCATTGACAGGGAACACCATATATTTT. It specifies CASSSLTGNTIYF. The V call is TRBV5-8, the J call TRBJ1-3, with 7 bases lining up with TRBD1. The J segment lost 7 bases and the V segment lost 3 bases, leaving 4 bases of the junction unmatched. The CDR3 extends over 13 amino acids. CDR1 and CDR2 (germline): SGHTS, YDEGEE.

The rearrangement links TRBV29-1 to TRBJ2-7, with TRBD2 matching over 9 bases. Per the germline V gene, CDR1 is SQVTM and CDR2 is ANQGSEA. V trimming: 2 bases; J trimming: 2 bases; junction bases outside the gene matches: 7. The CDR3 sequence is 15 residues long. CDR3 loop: CSVETWSSGAYEQYF. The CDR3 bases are TGCAGCGTTGAAACCTGGTCTAGCGGGGCCTACGAGCAGTACTTC.